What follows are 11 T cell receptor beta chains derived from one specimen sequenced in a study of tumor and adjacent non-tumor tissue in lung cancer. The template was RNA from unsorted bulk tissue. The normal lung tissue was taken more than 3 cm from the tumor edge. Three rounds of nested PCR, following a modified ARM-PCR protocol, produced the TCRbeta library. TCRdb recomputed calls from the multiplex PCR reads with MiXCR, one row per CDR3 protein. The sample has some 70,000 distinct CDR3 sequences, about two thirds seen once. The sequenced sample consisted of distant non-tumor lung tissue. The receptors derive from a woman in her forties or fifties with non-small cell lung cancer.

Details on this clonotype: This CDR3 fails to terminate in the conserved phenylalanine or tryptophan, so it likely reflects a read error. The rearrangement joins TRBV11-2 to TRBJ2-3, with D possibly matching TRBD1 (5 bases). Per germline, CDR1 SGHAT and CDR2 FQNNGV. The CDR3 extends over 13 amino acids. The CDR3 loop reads CASSLEVTATQYS. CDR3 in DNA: TGCGCCAGCAGCTTAGAAGTGACAGCTACGCAGTATTCT.

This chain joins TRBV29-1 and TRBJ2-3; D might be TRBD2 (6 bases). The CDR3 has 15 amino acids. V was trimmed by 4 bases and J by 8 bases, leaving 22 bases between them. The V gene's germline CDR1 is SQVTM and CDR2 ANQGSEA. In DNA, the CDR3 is TGCAGCGTTGCCTCATCTAGCGCGAGCAGAGTTACGCAGTATTTT. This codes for CSVASSSASRVTQYF.

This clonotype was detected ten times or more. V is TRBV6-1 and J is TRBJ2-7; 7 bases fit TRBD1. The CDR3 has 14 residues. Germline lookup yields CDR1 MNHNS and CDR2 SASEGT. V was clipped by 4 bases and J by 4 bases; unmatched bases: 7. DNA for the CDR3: TGTGCCAGCAGTGGGGGGACAGCTCAATACGAGCAGTACTTC. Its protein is CASSGGTAQYEQYF.

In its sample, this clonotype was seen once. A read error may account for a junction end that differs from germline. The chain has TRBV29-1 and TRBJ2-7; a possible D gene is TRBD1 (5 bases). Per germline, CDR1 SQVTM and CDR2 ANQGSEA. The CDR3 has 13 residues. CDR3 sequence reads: CSVLGGQRNEQHF. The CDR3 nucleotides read TGCAGCGTACTGGGCGGACAACGAAACGAGCAGCACTTC.

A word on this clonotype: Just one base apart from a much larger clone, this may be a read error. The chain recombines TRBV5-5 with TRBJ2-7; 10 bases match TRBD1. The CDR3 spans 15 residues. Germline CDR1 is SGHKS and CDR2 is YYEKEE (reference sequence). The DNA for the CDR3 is TGTGTCAGCAGTCAAGACGGACAGGGGGCCTACGAGCAGTACTTC. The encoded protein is CVSSQDGQGAYEQYF. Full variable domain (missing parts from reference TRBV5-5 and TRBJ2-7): DAGVTQSPTHLIKTRGQQVTLRCSPISGHKSVSWYQQVLGQGPQFIFQYYEKEERGRGNFPDRFSARQFPNYSSELNVNALLLGDSALYLCVSSQDGQGAYEQYFGPGTRLTVT.

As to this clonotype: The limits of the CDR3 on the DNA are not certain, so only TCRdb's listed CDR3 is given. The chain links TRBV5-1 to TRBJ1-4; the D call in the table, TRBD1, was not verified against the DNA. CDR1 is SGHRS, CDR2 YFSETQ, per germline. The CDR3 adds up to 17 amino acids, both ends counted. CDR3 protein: CASGWGQGATTNEKLFF.

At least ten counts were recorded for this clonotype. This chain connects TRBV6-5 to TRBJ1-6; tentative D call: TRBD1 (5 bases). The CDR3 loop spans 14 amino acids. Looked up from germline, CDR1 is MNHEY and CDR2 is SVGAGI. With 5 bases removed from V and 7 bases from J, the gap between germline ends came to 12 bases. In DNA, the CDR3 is TGTGCCAGCAGTGCAGACAGAACCAATTCACCCCTCCACTTT. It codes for CASSADRTNSPLHF.

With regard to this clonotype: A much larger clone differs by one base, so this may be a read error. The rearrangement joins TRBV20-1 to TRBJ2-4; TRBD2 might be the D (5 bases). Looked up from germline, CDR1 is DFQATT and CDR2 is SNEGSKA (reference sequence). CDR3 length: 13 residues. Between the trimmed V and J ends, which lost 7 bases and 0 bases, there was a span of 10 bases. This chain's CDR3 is CSDSVLAKNIQYF. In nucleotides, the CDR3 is TGCAGTGATAGCGTCCTAGCCAAAAACATTCAGTACTTC.

This CDR3 reads CASSSGRGVYEQYF. For the CDR3, the DNA is TGCGCCAGCAGCTCCGGCAGGGGGGTCTACGAGCAGTACTTC. The chain carries TRBV5-1 and TRBJ2-7, with a tentative D call TRBD1 (7 bases). Deletions cut 3 bases from V and 3 bases from J, with 13 bases between. There are 14 residues in the CDR3. The germline V gene has CDR1 SGHRS and CDR2 YFSETQ.

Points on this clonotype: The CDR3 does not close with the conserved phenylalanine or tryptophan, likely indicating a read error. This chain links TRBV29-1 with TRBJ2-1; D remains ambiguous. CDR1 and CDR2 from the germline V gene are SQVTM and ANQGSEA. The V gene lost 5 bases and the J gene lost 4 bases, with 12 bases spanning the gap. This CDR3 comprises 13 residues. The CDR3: CSVILASYNEQFL. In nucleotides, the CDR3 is TGCAGCGTTATTTTAGCATCATACAATGAGCAGTTCCTC.

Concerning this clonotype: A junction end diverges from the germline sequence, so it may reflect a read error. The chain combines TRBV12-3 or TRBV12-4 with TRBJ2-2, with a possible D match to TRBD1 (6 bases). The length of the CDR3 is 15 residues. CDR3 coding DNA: TGTTCCAGCAGTTTTTCGGCAGTCCGGGACAGGGAGCTGTTTTTT. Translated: CSSSFSAVRDRELFF.